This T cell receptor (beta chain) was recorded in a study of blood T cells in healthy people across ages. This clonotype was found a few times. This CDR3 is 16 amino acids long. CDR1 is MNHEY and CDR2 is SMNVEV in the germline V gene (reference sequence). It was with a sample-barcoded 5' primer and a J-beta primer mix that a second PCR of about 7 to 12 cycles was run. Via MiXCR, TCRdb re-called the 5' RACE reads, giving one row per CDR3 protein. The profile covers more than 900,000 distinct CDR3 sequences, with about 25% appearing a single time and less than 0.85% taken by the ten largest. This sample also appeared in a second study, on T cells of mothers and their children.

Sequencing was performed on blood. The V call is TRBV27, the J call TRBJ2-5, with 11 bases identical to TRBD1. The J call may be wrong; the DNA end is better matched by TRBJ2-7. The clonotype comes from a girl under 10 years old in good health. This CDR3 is CASSLSGQGGTYEQYF. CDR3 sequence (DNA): TGTGCCAGCAGTTTATCGGGACAGGGGGGTACCTACGAGCAGTACTTC.